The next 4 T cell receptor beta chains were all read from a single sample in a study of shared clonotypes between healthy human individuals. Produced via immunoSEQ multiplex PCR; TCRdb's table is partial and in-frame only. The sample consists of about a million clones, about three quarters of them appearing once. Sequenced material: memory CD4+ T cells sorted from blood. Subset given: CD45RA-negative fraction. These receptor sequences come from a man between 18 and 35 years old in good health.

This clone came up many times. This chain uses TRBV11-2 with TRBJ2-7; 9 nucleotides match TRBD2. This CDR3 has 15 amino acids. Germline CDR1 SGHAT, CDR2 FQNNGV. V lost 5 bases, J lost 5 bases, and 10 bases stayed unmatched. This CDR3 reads CASSRLGLASHEQYF. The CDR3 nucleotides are TGTGCCAGCAGCCGACTGGGACTAGCTTCCCACGAGCAGTACTTC.

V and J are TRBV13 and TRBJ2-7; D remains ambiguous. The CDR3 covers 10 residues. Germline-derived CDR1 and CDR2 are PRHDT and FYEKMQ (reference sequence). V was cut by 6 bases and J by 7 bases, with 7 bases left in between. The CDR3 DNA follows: TGTGCCAGCAGTCTATGGGAGCAGTACTTC. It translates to CASSLWEQYF.

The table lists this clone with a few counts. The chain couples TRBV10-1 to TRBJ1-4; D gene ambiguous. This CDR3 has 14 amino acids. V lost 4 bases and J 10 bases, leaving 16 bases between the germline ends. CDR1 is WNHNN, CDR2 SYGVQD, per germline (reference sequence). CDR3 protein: CASSAGGDIRKLFF. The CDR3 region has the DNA TGCGCCAGCAGTGCTGGAGGTGATATCCGAAAACTGTTTTTT.

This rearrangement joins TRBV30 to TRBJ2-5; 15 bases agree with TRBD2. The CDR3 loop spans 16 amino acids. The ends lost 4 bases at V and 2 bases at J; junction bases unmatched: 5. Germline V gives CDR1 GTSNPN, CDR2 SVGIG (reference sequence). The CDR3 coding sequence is TGTGCCTGGACCGCCGGGACTAGCGGGGGGCAAGAGACCCAGTACTTC. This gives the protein CAWTAGTSGGQETQYF.